A selection of T cell receptor beta chains follows, all from one sample in a study of cytomegalovirus exposure and HLA in healthy donors. Sequencing was performed with immunoSEQ multiplex PCR; in TCRdb, only in-frame clones are kept and a portion is missing. The table records 200,000 or so clones, 65% to 85% of them present only once. The sample was PBMCs. These receptors were collected from a boy between 2 and 10 years old in good health and CMV-seronegative. The CDR3 runs from the conserved cysteine through the conserved F or W. D genes are given only for firm matches. The size field is filled for only some rows; it gives once, few, many or a size class.

j_call d_call clone_size v_call cdr3_nt cdr3_aa
TRBJ1-2 - - TRBV4-2 TGTGCCAGCAGCCAAGTTCAGGGTCAACGACTGTATGGCTACACCTTC CASSQVQGQRLYGYTF
TRBJ1-3 - - TRBV7-2 TGTGCCAGCAGCTTAGACGTCCTAGACTCTGGAAACACCATATATTTT CASSLDVLDSGNTIYF
TRBJ2-1 TRBD2 - TRBV7-9 TGTGCCAGCAGCTCTAGCGGCTACAATGAGCAGTTCTTC CASSSSGYNEQFF
TRBJ1-5 - - TRBV4-2 TGTGCCAGCAGCCAATATCCGGGAGAGACCAATCAGCCCCAGCATTTT CASSQYPGETNQPQHF
TRBJ1-1 - - TRBV4-1 TGCGCCAGCAGCCCCGTGGGGAGCACTGAAGCTTTCTTT CASSPVGSTEAFF
TRBJ2-1 TRBD2 few TRBV30 TGTGCCTGGAGGGCAATAGCGGGGGGGCTGTACAATGAGCAGTTCTTC CAWRAIAGGLYNEQFF
TRBJ1-1 - - TRBV21-1 TGTGCCAGCAGCACGTCCCCGAGACGTGCAGGCAACACTGAAGCTTTCTTT CASSTSPRRAGNTEAFF
TRBJ1-3 - - TRBV2 TGTGCCAGCAGTGAATCGGGGATTGGAAACACCATATATTTT CASSESGIGNTIYF
TRBJ1-3 - - TRBV5-1 TGCGCCAGCAGCCTAACATCCCGGGACTCTGGAAACACCATATATTTT CASSLTSRDSGNTIYF
TRBJ2-1 TRBD2 - TRBV4-2 TGTGCCAGCAGCCTTGAAACCCAGGGAGGGAACAATGAGCAGTTCTTC CASSLETQGGNNEQFF
TRBJ2-5 TRBD1 - TRBV27 TGTGCCAGCAGCCTAGGACAGGGGCAAGAGACCCAGTACTTC CASSLGQGQETQYF
TRBJ2-3 TRBD1 - TRBV7-9 TGTGCCAGCAGCTTGGCCGGGACAGGGTACACAGATACGCAGTATTTT CASSLAGTGYTDTQYF
TRBJ1-1 - - TRBV6-5 TGTGCCAGCAGCGCCACACACAGATACACTGAAGCTTTCTTT CASSATHRYTEAFF
TRBJ1-3 TRBD1 - TRBV19 TGTGCCAGTAGTACCCGGACAGGGATTAACACCATATATTTT CASSTRTGINTIYF
TRBJ2-7 TRBD2 - TRBV7-2 TGTGCCAGCAGCGCACGCGGGCGGGGGGGATCCTACGAGCAGTACTTC CASSARGRGGSYEQYF
TRBJ2-3 TRBD2 - TRBV2 TGTGCCAGCAGCGAAACTAGCGGGGCGGCAGATACGCAGTATTTT CASSETSGAADTQYF
TRBJ2-5 TRBD2 - TRBV9 TGTGCCAGCAGCCCTGGGACTAGCGGATGGGGTAAAAAAGAGACCCAGTACTTC CASSPGTSGWGKKETQYF
TRBJ2-1 TRBD2 - TRBV5-6 TGTGCCAGCAGGTTGGGGACTAGCGGGACCCATGAGCAGTTCTTC CASRLGTSGTHEQFF
TRBJ1-2 TRBD1 - TRBV19 TGTGCCAGTAGCCTGGGACAGTTCTATGGCTACACCTTC CASSLGQFYGYTF
TRBJ1-1 TRBD1 - TRBV5-1 TGCGCCAGCAGCTTGGACAGGGGGAGCGACACTGAAGCTTTCTTT CASSLDRGSDTEAFF
TRBJ1-1 - - TRBV6-6 TGTGCCGGAGGAGACAGGCTCAGTATCGCTTTCTTT CAGGDRLSIAFF
TRBJ2-7 TRBD1 - TRBV4-1 TGCGCCAGCAGGGCTGGGACAGGGTCCTACGAGCAGTACTTC CASRAGTGSYEQYF
TRBJ2-7 TRBD2 - TRBV2 TGTGCCAGCAGTGAAAAAGGGCGGGGGTGGGACTACGAGCAGTACTTC CASSEKGRGWDYEQYF
TRBJ1-2 - few TRBV19 TGTGCCAGTAGTTTTGTGCCGGGGGGCTATGGCTACACCTTC CASSFVPGGYGYTF
TRBJ2-7 TRBD1 - TRBV6-1 TGTGCCAGCAGCAACAGGGGCCTTATCTCCTACGAGCAGTACTTC CASSNRGLISYEQYF
TRBJ2-7 - - TRBV9 TGTGCCAGCAGCGTAGCTGCGGGGTCCGAGCAGTACTTC CASSVAAGSEQYF
TRBJ1-1 - - TRBV10-3 TGTGCCATCAGTGTTGGGGCGGTTGAAGCTTTCTTT CAISVGAVEAFF
TRBJ1-4 - few TRBV6-1 TGTGCCAGCAGTGCCGACAGGTCTCGTGAAAAACTGTTTTTT CASSADRSREKLFF
TRBJ2-7 TRBD1 few TRBV7-9 TGTGCCAGCAGCGAACGACAGGGCTACGAGCAGTACTTC CASSERQGYEQYF
TRBJ2-7 - - TRBV27 TGTGCCAGCCCTTACAGAACGGGACACACTAGCTCCTACGAGCAGTACTTC CASPYRTGHTSSYEQYF